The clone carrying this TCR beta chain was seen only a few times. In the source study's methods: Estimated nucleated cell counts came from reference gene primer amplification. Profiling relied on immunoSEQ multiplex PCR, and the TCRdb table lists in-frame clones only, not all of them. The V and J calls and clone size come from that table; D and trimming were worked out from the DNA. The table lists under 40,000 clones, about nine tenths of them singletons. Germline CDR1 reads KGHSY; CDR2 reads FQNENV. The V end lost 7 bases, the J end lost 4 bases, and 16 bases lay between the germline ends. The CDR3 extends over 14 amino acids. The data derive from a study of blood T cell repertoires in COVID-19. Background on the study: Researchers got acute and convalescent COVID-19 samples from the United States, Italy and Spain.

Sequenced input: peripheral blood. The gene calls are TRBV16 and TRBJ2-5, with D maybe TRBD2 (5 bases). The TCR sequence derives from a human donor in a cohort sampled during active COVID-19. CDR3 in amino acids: CASNLRGNGETQYF. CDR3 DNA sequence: TGTGCCAGCAACCTCCGGGGTAATGGAGAGACCCAGTACTTC.